This T cell receptor (beta chain) is drawn from a study of control samples from healthy donors and cancer patients. Germline V gene sequence: CDR1 KGHSH, CDR2 LQKENI. Trimming cost V 3 bases and J 8 bases, with 8 bases left between them. The CDR3 covers 12 residues. This clone was counted once. Sequencing used immunoSEQ multiplex PCR; TCRdb keeps in-frame clones, though not all of them. The sample consists of around 85,000 clones, approximately 94% of them appearing once. The chain carries TRBV18 and TRBJ1-3; D not resolved. Input material: blood. The sequence came from a woman in her late teens or twenties in good health. The CDR3: CASSPTGDTIYF. The CDR3 coding sequence is TGTGCCAGCTCACCTACCGGGGACACCATATATTTT.